Detailed here is one T cell receptor (beta chain). The antigen is undetermined. The repertoire was sequenced with immunoSEQ multiplex PCR; TCRdb's copy has only in-frame clones and lacks some. Here the sample spans roughly 70,000 clones, roughly 80% being singletons. The data derive from a study of T cell responses to AZD1222 COVID-19 vaccine. The V and J ends lost 5 bases and 6 bases respectively, with 16 bases between them. CDR1 is LGHDT and CDR2 is YNNKEL in the germline V gene (reference sequence). The CDR3 totals 15 residues. General study findings and limits: The sample set comprised mostly white British donors with more females, and clonal diversity was possibly underestimated. Without day 14 samples, only post-peak T cell repertoires were studied.

Sequenced here: peripheral blood, sampled 28 days after the second AZD1222 dose. The receptor was derived from an adult who received the AZD1222 COVID-19 vaccine. The gene calls are TRBV3-1 (or the pseudogene TRBV3-2) and TRBJ2-2; D perhaps matches TRBD1 (6 bases). The CDR3 loop reads CASSDRTTRAGELFF. CDR3 DNA: TGTGCCAGCAGCGACAGGACGACTCGGGCCGGGGAGCTGTTTTTT.